Presented here are 25 T cell receptor beta chains from one specimen sequenced in a study of CD8 T cells in ankylosing spondylitis. Each CDR3 protein is one row after TCRdb ran MiXCR on the 5' RACE reads. The repertoire consists of just over 300,000 distinct CDR3 sequences, with around 21% occurring once and the leading ten covering 3% to 4%. The sequenced sample consisted of blood, either unsorted or a sorted T cell fraction (not recorded which). All receptors derive from a female donor with ankylosing spondylitis or in good health (not recorded which).

This chain uses TRBV20-1 with TRBJ1-2, with D maybe TRBD1 (6 bases). The CDR3 covers 15 residues. V dropped 6 bases and J dropped 2 bases, with 19 bases sitting between them. The germline CDR1 and CDR2 sequences are DFQATT and SNEGSKA (reference sequence). The DNA of the CDR3 is TGCAGTGCAGACGGGAAAGAGGACAGCAACTATGGCTACACCTTC. This sequence encodes CSADGKEDSNYGYTF.

The V call is TRBV4-3, the J call TRBJ1-1; perhaps TRBD1 as D (6 bases). The CDR3 is 14 residues long. Germline V CDR1 and CDR2: LGHNA, YSLEER. V lost 7 bases to trimming and J lost 0 bases, with 12 bases between them. CDR3 nucleotides: TGCGCCAGCAAATTACAGGGAGTGAACACTGAAGCTTTCTTT. This translates into CASKLQGVNTEAFF.

The V call is TRBV12-3 or TRBV12-4, the J call TRBJ1-6; D may be TRBD1 (5 bases). The CDR3 spans 14 residues. With 6 bases removed from V and 9 bases from J, the gap between germline ends came to 15 bases. CDR3 sequence reads: CASRRGGEGSPLHF. As DNA, the CDR3 is TGTGCCAGCAGAAGGGGAGGGGAGGGTTCACCCCTCCACTTT.

The V and J genes are TRBV20-1 and TRBJ2-7; a weak D match, TRBD1 (7 bases). V lost 4 bases and J 2 bases, leaving 21 bases between the germline ends. The CDR3 is 16 amino acids. The germline V gene has CDR1 DFQATT and CDR2 SNEGSKA (reference sequence). CDR3 loop: CSAIGGYPGEAYEQYF. DNA of the CDR3: TGCAGTGCTATAGGGGGCTACCCGGGGGAAGCCTACGAGCAGTACTTC.

The chain combines TRBV12-3 or TRBV12-4 with TRBJ1-2; 8 nucleotides match TRBD1. This CDR3 contains 15 residues. The junction had 7 bases not matched to a gene; V was cut back by 5 bases and J by 2 bases. This CDR3 reads CASSPNGQGNYGYTF. CDR3 nucleotide sequence: TGTGCCAGCAGTCCTAACGGACAGGGAAACTATGGCTACACCTTC.

The sample holds many counts of this clonotype. CDR3 region: CASSPNRWDYGYTF. The CDR3 region has the DNA TGTGCCAGCAGCCCCAACAGGTGGGATTATGGCTACACCTTC. V and J are TRBV7-2 and TRBJ1-2; the D gene is possibly TRBD1 (5 bases). V lost 5 bases to trimming and J lost 5 bases, with 15 bases between them. The germline gives CDR1 SGHTA, CDR2 FQGNSA. The CDR3 totals 14 residues. The whole variable domain, filled in from reference TRBV7-2 and TRBJ1-2, reads GAGVSQSPSNKVTEKGKDVELRCDPISGHTALYWYRQSLGQGLEFLIYFQGNSAPDKSGLPSDRFSAERTGGSVSTLTIQRTQQEDSAVYLCASSPNRWDYGYTFGSGTRLTVV.

This clonotype has at least ten counts. This sequence joins TRBV12-3 or TRBV12-4 and TRBJ2-1; D is unclear. Between the trimmed V and J ends, which lost 6 bases and 8 bases, there was a span of 8 bases. This CDR3 contains 11 residues. The CDR3 here is CASSIQYEQFF. CDR3 nucleotide sequence: TGTGCCAGCAGCATCCAGTATGAGCAGTTCTTC.

This clonotype came up a few times. At one boundary the junction diverges from the germline segment, which might be a read error. The V and J genes are TRBV4-3 and TRBJ1-4; D remains ambiguous. Germline CDR1 LGHNA, CDR2 YSLEER. CDR3 length equals 12 residues. CDR3 sequence (DNA): TGTGCCAGCAGCCAAGATAGGGAAAAACTGTTTTTT. It is translated as CASSQDREKLFF.

The chain has TRBV7-9 and TRBJ2-1; 8 bases agree with TRBD1. J lost 1 base, V lost 5 bases, and 7 bases had no gene match. Germline CDR1 is SEHNR and CDR2 is FQNEAQ (reference sequence). The CDR3 totals 16 residues. The CDR3 bases are TGTGCCAGCAGCACCTACAGGGGGATATCCTACAATGAGCAGTTCTTC. Protein sequence: CASSTYRGISYNEQFF.

This clonotype has just a few counts. CDR3 loop: CASSLDRGATEAFF. The CDR3 DNA reads TGTGCCAGCAGTTTAGATCGGGGAGCCACTGAAGCTTTCTTT. V and J are TRBV12-3 or TRBV12-4 and TRBJ1-1; D call uncertain. This CDR3 is 14 amino acids long. V lost 1 base and J 4 bases, leaving 10 bases between the germline ends.

The chain links TRBV27 to TRBJ2-1; 15 nucleotides align to TRBD2. CDR1 is MNHEY, CDR2 SMNVEV, per germline (reference sequence). The CDR3 extends over 18 amino acids. The V segment lost 3 bases and the J segment 0 bases; nucleotides outside the gene matches: 3. CDR3 DNA: TGTGCCAGCAGTTTCGGGACTAGCGGGAGGAGCTCCTACAATGAGCAGTTCTTC. Residues: CASSFGTSGRSSYNEQFF.

V and J are TRBV7-2 and TRBJ1-2, with 7 positions matching TRBD1. In germline, CDR1 is SGHTA, CDR2 FQGNSA. The V gene end was trimmed by 5 bases and the J gene end by 3 bases; junction bases not matched to a gene: 9. This CDR3 comprises 15 residues. The DNA for the CDR3 is TGTGCCAGCAGCCTACGGACAGGAGCAGACTATGGCTACACCTTC. Protein: CASSLRTGADYGYTF.

This clonotype was detected only a few times. V and J are TRBV5-5 and TRBJ2-1; perhaps TRBD2 as D (6 bases). Germline V gives CDR1 SGHKS, CDR2 YYEKEE (reference sequence). V was trimmed by 4 bases and J by 6 bases, leaving 11 bases between them. The CDR3 consists of 13 residues. CDR3 DNA sequence: TGTGCCAGCAGCGCCCGGGACTCCAATGAGCAGTTCTTC. As protein: CASSARDSNEQFF.

The sample holds a few counts of this clonotype. The rearrangement joins TRBV4-3 to TRBJ2-7; 9 bases match TRBD1. This CDR3 spans 15 amino acids. Germline loops: CDR1 LGHNA, CDR2 YSLEER. The V and J ends lost 3 bases and 2 bases, in that order; junction bases with no gene match: 5. The CDR3: CASSQLQGATYEQYF. The CDR3 DNA reads as TGCGCCAGCAGCCAGTTACAGGGGGCTACCTACGAGCAGTACTTC.

The chain is built from TRBV18 and TRBJ2-4; D is possibly TRBD2 (6 bases). CDR1 and CDR2 (germline): KGHSH, LQKENI. This CDR3 region has 15 residues. V dropped 9 bases and J dropped 0 bases, with 15 bases sitting between them. CDR3 in DNA: TGTGCCAGTAACGCCGGGAGACTAGCCAAAAACATTCAGTACTTC. This encodes CASNAGRLAKNIQYF.

This sequence joins TRBV7-9 and TRBJ1-2; D might be TRBD1 (5 bases). This CDR3 is 14 amino acids long. Per germline, CDR1 SEHNR and CDR2 FQNEAQ (reference sequence). V was trimmed by 3 bases and J by 9 bases, leaving 17 bases between them. Here the CDR3 DNA reads TGTGCCAGCAGCTTGGCAGGGTTTAAGTCTAGCTACACCTTC. It yields the protein CASSLAGFKSSYTF.

The chain recombines TRBV11-2 with TRBJ2-7; D is perhaps TRBD1 (6 bases). The CDR3 loop spans 13 amino acids. V lost 4 bases and J 3 bases, leaving 10 bases between the germline ends. Germline V CDR1 and CDR2: SGHAT, FQNNGV. CDR3 region: CASSSTGFYEQYF. CDR3 DNA sequence: TGTGCCAGCAGCTCTACAGGGTTCTACGAGCAGTACTTC. Full variable domain (rest looked up from reference TRBV11-2 and TRBJ2-7): EAGVAQSPRYKIIEKRQSVAFWCNPISGHATLYWYQQILGQGPKLLIQFQNNGVVDDSQLPKDRFSAERLKGVDSTLKIQPAKLEDSAVYLCASSSTGFYEQYFGPGTRLTVT.

The chain joins TRBV6-5 to TRBJ2-2; tentatively, D is TRBD1 (5 bases). Trimming stripped 10 bases from V and 7 bases from J, with 13 bases between. Germline V lookup: CDR1 MNHEY, CDR2 SVGAGI. CDR3 length: 12 amino acids. The CDR3 loop reads CATSQRGGELFF. The DNA for the CDR3 is TGTGCCACCAGCCAAAGGGGCGGGGAGCTGTTTTTT.

This chain uses TRBV11-1 with TRBJ2-3; TRBD2 matches 15 bases. The CDR3 consists of 19 residues. Trimming took 0 bases from V and 1 from J; bases not matched to a gene: 5. Germline V lookup: CDR1 SGHAT, CDR2 FQDESV (reference sequence). CDR3: CASSLATRTSGRGTDTQYF. CDR3 nucleotides: TGTGCCAGCAGCTTAGCGACCCGGACTAGCGGGAGGGGCACAGATACGCAGTATTTT. Variable domain in full (rest from reference TRBV11-1 and TRBJ2-3): EAEVAQSPRYKITEKSQAVAFWCDPISGHATLYWYRQILGQGPELLVQFQDESVVDDSQLPKDRFSAERLKGVDSTLKIQPAELGDSAMYLCASSLATRTSGRGTDTQYFGPGTRLTVL.

This clonotype was observed a few times. The J gene is TRBJ1-1, the V gene TRBV5-1, with D maybe TRBD1 (6 bases). V dropped 4 bases and J dropped 6 bases, with 13 bases sitting between them. The CDR3 spans 13 residues. CDR1 and CDR2 (germline): SGHRS, YFSETQ. The CDR3 loop reads CASSLDRQAEAFF. The CDR3 bases are TGCGCCAGCAGCCTTGACAGGCAAGCTGAAGCTTTCTTT.

The chain joins TRBV7-8 to TRBJ1-3; no firm D call. Germline CDR1 and CDR2: SGHVS and FQNEAQ. V gave up 6 bases and J gave up 2 bases, with 11 bases separating them. This CDR3 is 14 amino acids long. CDR3 residues: CASSFPDPGNTIYF. CDR3 nucleotides: TGTGCCAGCAGTTTTCCGGACCCTGGAAACACCATATATTTT.

V and J are TRBV30 and TRBJ2-3, with 10 nucleotides matching TRBD2. Germline CDR1 GTSNPN, CDR2 SVGIG (reference sequence). The CDR3 covers 13 residues. Trimming removed 1 base from V and 8 bases from J; junction bases left unmatched: 3. CDR3 residues: CAWSASGSSTQYF. The CDR3 DNA sequence: TGTGCCTGGAGTGCTAGCGGGAGTAGTACGCAGTATTTT. The full variable domain, its missing parts supplied by reference TRBV30 and TRBJ2-3, is SQTIHQWPATLVQPVGSPLSLECTVEGTSNPNLYWYRQAAGRGLQLLFYSVGIGQISSEVPQNLSASRPQDRQFILSSKKLLLSDSGFYLCAWSASGSSTQYFGPGTRLTVL.

The gene calls are TRBV14 and TRBJ2-5, with D unresolved. V was shortened by 8 bases and J by 1 base, with 8 bases between the two germline ends. Germline loops: CDR1 SGHDN, CDR2 FVKESK. The CDR3 is made up of 12 amino acids. CDR3 bases: TGTGCCAGCGCGTACCTCCAAGAGACCCAGTACTTC. It yields the protein CASAYLQETQYF.

This clonotype has only a few counts. The chain links TRBV20-1 to TRBJ2-3; 11 bases fit TRBD2. The CDR3 extends over 19 amino acids. The germline V gene encodes CDR1 DFQATT and CDR2 SNEGSKA (reference sequence). V lost 7 bases to trimming and J lost 0 bases; unmatched junction nucleotides: 18. In DNA, the CDR3 is TGCAGTGGGGAGCCTAAACGGACTAGCGGGTTGAGGAGCACAGATACGCAGTATTTT. This codes for CSGEPKRTSGLRSTDTQYF.

This clonotype has just a few counts. The chain has TRBV27 and TRBJ1-6; no clear D gene. The length of the CDR3 is 14 residues. Germline V gives CDR1 MNHEY, CDR2 SMNVEV (reference sequence). Trimming removed 7 bases at V and 7 bases at J, with 14 bases between. CDR3 sequence (DNA): TGTGCCAGCAAGGCGACGGACCGAAATTCACCCCTCCACTTT. Protein sequence: CASKATDRNSPLHF.